This T cell receptor (beta chain) stems from a study of blood T cell repertoires in COVID-19. The assay was immunoSEQ multiplex PCR, and TCRdb's table has in-frame clones only and misses some. The sample consists of about 160,000 clones, approximately 93% of them appearing once. This clone was detected ten times or more. Between the trimmed V and J ends, which lost 4 bases and 5 bases, there was a span of 12 bases. This CDR3 spans 15 amino acids. CDR1 is MNHEY, CDR2 SMNVEV, per germline (reference sequence). The sample taken for sequencing was peripheral blood. The TCR originated in a woman aged 60-70 years with COVID-19, enrolled during active disease. The chain is built from TRBV27 and TRBJ1-6; tentatively, D is TRBD1 (6 bases). As DNA, the CDR3 is TGTGCCAGCAGTTGGGACGGACAGAATAATTCACCCCTCCACTTT. Protein sequence: CASSWDGQNNSPLHF.